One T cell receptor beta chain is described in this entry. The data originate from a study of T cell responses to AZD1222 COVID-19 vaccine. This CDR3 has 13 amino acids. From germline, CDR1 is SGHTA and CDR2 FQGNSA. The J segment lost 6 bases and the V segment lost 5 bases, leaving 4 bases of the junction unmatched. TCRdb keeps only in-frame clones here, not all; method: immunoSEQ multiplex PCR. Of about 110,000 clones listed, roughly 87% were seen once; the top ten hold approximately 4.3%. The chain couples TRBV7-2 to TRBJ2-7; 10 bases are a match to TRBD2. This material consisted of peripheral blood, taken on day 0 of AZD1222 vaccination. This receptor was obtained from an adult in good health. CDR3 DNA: TGTGCCAGCAGCGTTGAGCGGGAGGGCGAGCAGTACTTC. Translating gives CASSVEREGEQYF.